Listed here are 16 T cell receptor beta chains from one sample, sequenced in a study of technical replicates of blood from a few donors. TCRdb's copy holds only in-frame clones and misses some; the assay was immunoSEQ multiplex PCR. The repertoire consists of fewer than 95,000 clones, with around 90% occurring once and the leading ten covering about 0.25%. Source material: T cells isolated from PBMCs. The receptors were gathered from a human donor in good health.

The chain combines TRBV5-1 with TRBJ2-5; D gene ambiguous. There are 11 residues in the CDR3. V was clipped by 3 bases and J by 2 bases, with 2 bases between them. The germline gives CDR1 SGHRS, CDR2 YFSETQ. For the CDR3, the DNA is TGCGCCAGCAGCTCGCAAGAGACCCAGTACTTC. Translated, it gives CASSSQETQYF.

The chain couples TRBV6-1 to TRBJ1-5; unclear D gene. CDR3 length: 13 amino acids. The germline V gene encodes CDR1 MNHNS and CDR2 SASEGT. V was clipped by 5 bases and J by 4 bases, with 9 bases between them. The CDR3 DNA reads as TGTGCCAGCAGTATCCATCGGAATCAGCCCCAGCATTTT. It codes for CASSIHRNQPQHF.

In nucleotides, the CDR3 is TGCGCCAGCAGCCAAGAGAGCTCTGGGGCCAACGTCCTGACTTTC. Its translation: CASSQESSGANVLTF. This chain connects TRBV4-1 to TRBJ2-6, with D uncertain. The CDR3 is made up of 15 amino acids. The V end lost 0 bases, the J end lost 0 bases, and 3 bases lay between the germline ends. Germline V CDR1 and CDR2: MGHRA, YSYEKL.

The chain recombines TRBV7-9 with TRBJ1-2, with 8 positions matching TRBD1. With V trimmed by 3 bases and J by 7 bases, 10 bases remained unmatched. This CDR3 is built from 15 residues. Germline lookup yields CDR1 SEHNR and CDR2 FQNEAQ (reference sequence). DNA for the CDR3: TGTGCCAGCAGCTTTTCGCAACAGGGGGTGGGTGGCTACACCTTC. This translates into CASSFSQQGVGGYTF.

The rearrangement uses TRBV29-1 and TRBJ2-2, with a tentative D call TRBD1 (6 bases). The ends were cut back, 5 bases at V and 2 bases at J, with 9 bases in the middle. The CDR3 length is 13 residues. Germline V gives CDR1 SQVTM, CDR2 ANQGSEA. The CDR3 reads CSVRTVNTGELFF. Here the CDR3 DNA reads TGCAGCGTTAGGACAGTCAACACCGGGGAGCTGTTTTTT.

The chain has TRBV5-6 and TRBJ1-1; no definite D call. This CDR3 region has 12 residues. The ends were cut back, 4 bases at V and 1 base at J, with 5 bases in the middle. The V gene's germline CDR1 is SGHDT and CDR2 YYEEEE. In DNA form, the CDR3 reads TGTGCCAGCAGCGGAGGGAACACTGAAGCTTTCTTT. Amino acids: CASSGGNTEAFF.

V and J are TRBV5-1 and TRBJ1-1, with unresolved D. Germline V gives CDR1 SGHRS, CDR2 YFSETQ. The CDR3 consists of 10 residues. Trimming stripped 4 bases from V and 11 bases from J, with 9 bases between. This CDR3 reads CASSQRKAFF. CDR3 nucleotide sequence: TGCGCCAGCAGCCAGCGGAAGGCTTTCTTT.

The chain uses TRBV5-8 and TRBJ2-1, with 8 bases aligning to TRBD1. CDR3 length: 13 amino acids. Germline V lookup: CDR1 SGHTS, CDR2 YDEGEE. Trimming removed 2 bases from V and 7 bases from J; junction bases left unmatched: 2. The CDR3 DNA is TGTGCCAGCAGCTTAGGACAGGGAAATGAGCAGTTCTTC. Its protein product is CASSLGQGNEQFF.

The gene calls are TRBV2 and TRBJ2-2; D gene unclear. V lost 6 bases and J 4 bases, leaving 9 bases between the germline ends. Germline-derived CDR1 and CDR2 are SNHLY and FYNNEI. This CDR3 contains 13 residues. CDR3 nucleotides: TGTGCCAGCAGAACAGAGCCCACCGGGGAGCTGTTTTTT. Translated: CASRTEPTGELFF.

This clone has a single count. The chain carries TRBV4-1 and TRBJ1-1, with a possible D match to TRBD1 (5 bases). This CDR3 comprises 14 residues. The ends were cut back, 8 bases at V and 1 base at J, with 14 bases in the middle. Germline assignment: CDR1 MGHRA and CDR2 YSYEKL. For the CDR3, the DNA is TGCGCCAGCCATCAGCCAGGGCGGAACACTGAAGCTTTCTTT. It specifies CASHQPGRNTEAFF.

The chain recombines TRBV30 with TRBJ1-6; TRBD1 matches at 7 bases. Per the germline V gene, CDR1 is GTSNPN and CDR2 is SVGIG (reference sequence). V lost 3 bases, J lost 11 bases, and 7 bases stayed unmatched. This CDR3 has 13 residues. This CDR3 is CAWRGQWEPPLHF. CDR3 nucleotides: TGTGCCTGGAGGGGACAGTGGGAACCACCCCTCCACTTT. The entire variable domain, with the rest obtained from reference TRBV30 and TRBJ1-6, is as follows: SQTIHQWPATLVQPVGSPLSLECTVEGTSNPNLYWYRQAAGRGLQLLFYSVGIGQISSEVPQNLSASRPQDRQFILSSKKLLLSDSGFYLCAWRGQWEPPLHFGNGTRLTVT.

CDR3 amino acids: CASSPWTAQETQYF. CDR3 coding DNA: TGTGCCAGCAGTCCCTGGACAGCCCAAGAGACCCAGTACTTC. The chain uses TRBV27 and TRBJ2-5; the D gene is possibly TRBD1 (6 bases). Trimming removed 5 bases from V and 1 base from J, with 11 bases in between. CDR1 MNHEY and CDR2 SMNVEV come from the germline V gene (reference sequence). The length of the CDR3 is 14 residues.

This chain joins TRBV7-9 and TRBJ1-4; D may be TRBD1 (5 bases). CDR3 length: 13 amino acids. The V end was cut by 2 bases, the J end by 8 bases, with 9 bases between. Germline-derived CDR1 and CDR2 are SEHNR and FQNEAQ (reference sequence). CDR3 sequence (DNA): TGTGCCAGCAGCTTAAGCACAGGAGAAAAACTGTTTTTT. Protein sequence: CASSLSTGEKLFF.

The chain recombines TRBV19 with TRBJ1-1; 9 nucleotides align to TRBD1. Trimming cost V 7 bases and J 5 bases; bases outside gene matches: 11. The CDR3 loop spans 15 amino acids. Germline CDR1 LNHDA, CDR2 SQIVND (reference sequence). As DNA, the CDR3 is TGTGCCAGTAATCGGGACAGGGCGGGAGCGACTGAAGCTTTCTTT. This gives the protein CASNRDRAGATEAFF.

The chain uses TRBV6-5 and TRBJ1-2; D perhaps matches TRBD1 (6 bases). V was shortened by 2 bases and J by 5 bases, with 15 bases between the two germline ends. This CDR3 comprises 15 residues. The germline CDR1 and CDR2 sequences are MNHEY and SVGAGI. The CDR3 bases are TGTGCCAGCAGTTACGGCATGGACAGTCGATATGGCTACACCTTC. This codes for CASSYGMDSRYGYTF.

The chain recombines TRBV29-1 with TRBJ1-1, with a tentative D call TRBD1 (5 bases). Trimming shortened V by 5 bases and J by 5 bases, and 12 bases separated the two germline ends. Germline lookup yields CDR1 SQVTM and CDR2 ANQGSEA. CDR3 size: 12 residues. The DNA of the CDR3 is TGCAGCGTTCAGGAGGGGTTAACTGAAGCTTTCTTT. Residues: CSVQEGLTEAFF.